One and the same sample provided the 9 T cell receptor beta chains below, sequenced in a study of T cells after yellow fever vaccination (dated by TCRdb to the late 2010s). The library was made by 5' RACE. TCRdb lists the instrument as Illumina NovaSeq 6000. TCRdb handled the public reads itself, with Q25 trimming in fastp and clone calling in MiXCR, and kept productive beta chains. One record per CDR3 amino acid sequence lists the most common genes and DNA. This sample has fewer than 400,000 distinct CDR3 sequences in its table, and roughly 10% of those were observed once. Less than 3.5% of the sample is held by the ten biggest clonotypes. The sample's treatment or condition label, decoded: live attenuated yellow fever vaccine strain. The sequenced sample was CD4+ T cells sorted from PBMCs, obtained 45 days after the yellow fever booster vaccination. The origin of the receptors is a man in his late teens or twenties who received the YFV17D yellow fever vaccine.

V usage is TRBV5-6 and J usage is TRBJ2-4, with 8 bases identical to TRBD2. Germline V lookup: CDR1 SGHDT, CDR2 YYEEEE. The junction had 18 bases not matched to a gene; V was cut back by 5 bases and J by 2 bases. The CDR3 has 19 amino acids. The CDR3 spells CASSRERGWASGTKNIQYF. As DNA, the CDR3 is TGTGCCAGCAGTCGGGAGCGGGGGTGGGCTTCGGGGACCAAAAACATTCAGTACTTC. The whole variable domain, remainder taken from reference TRBV5-6 and TRBJ2-4, is DAGVTQSPTHLIKTRGQQVTLRCSPKSGHDTVSWYQQALGQGPQFIFQYYEEEERQRGNFPDRFSGHQFPNYSSELNVNALLLGDSALYLCASSRERGWASGTKNIQYFGAGTRLSVL.

V is TRBV5-6 and J is TRBJ2-3; the D gene could be TRBD1 or TRBD2 (5 bases each). Germline CDR1 and CDR2: SGHDT and YYEEEE. CDR3 size: 12 residues. Trimming took 4 bases from V and 6 from J, leaving 9 bases between them. CDR3 coding DNA: TGTGCCAGCAGCCACCGGGACGATACGCAGTATTTT. The encoded protein is CASSHRDDTQYF. The whole variable domain, filled in from reference TRBV5-6 and TRBJ2-3, reads DAGVTQSPTHLIKTRGQQVTLRCSPKSGHDTVSWYQQALGQGPQFIFQYYEEEERQRGNFPDRFSGHQFPNYSSELNVNALLLGDSALYLCASSHRDDTQYFGPGTRLTVL.

This clonotype was counted only a few times. The V gene is TRBV12-3 or TRBV12-4, the J gene TRBJ1-3, with D unresolved. The CDR3 spans 16 residues. V was trimmed by 6 bases and J by 0 bases, leaving 15 bases between them. In DNA form, the CDR3 reads TGTGCCAGCAGGAGGGATCATAAAAGCTCTGGAAACACCATATATTTT. This gives the protein CASRRDHKSSGNTIYF.

The rearrangement uses TRBV11-2 and TRBJ2-1, with D possibly being TRBD2 (5 bases). The CDR3 has 16 amino acids. Germline V lookup: CDR1 SGHAT, CDR2 FQNNGV. Trimming left V 4 bases short and J 2 bases short, with 15 bases between. The chain's CDR3 is CASSSPSGLTYNEQFF. The DNA of the CDR3 is TGTGCCAGCAGCTCCCCCTCCGGACTGACCTACAATGAGCAGTTCTTC.

The chain has TRBV4-3 and TRBJ1-4; D gene unclear. V gave up 3 bases and J gave up 3 bases, with 11 bases separating them. CDR3 size: 15 residues. Per germline, CDR1 LGHNA and CDR2 YSLEER. CDR3 DNA: TGCGCCAGCAGCCACGAAATATGGTCTAATGAAAAACTGTTTTTT. As protein: CASSHEIWSNEKLFF.

This clonotype showed up just a few times. This chain joins TRBV6-2 or TRBV6-3 and TRBJ1-5, with a possible D match to TRBD1 (6 bases). The germline gives CDR1 MNHEY, CDR2 SVGEGT. There are 14 residues in the CDR3. V was shortened by 5 bases and J by 6 bases, with 14 bases between the two germline ends. As DNA, the CDR3 is TGTGCCAGCAGTAAGGACAGTATCTTTCAGCCCCAGCATTTT. As protein: CASSKDSIFQPQHF.

This clonotype was observed a handful of times. The chain recombines TRBV14 with TRBJ1-2, with D maybe TRBD1 (5 bases). Per the germline V gene, CDR1 is SGHDN and CDR2 is FVKESK. V shed 4 bases and J shed 8 bases, with 17 bases lying between them. The CDR3 totals 14 residues. In DNA form, the CDR3 reads TGTGCCAGCAGCCCAGACGGACACCCCAGGGGCTACACCTTC. Encoded protein: CASSPDGHPRGYTF.

The chain links TRBV20-1 to TRBJ2-2, with D tentatively TRBD2 (6 bases). Per the germline V gene, CDR1 is DFQATT and CDR2 is SNEGSKA (reference sequence). The CDR3 spans 15 residues. The V end was cut by 0 bases, the J end by 4 bases, with 12 bases between. The CDR3 nucleotides are TGCAGTGCTAGAGAGGGAGGCGGGGCCACCGGGGAGCTGTTTTTT. It specifies CSAREGGGATGELFF.

This clonotype turned up a few times. CDR3 nucleotide sequence: TGTGCCACCGCGCCCGCGAAGGGGAACGAGCAGTACGTC. Its protein is CATAPAKGNEQYV. This chain uses TRBV6-5 with TRBJ2-7; a possible D gene is TRBD1 (5 bases). V lost 10 bases, J lost 5 bases, and 18 bases lay in between. Germline assignment: CDR1 MNHEY and CDR2 SVGAGI. The CDR3 is 13 amino acids.